The TCR beta chain described here comes from a study of shared clonotypes between healthy human individuals. As for the study in general: For every donor, three CD4 naive, three CD4 memory, two CD8 naive and one CD8 memory plates were used. Study results and caveats: The sampled material consisted only of blood, and tissue repertoires are likely to differ. Naive CD4 clonotypes overlapped across a handful of donors at 4.5% to 5.5%. At large depth, rarefaction still showed sorted-subset sequencing to be incomplete.

Naive CD8 cells were CD45RO-negative, positively selected for CCR7, excluding terminally differentiated effector memory CD45RA+ cells. Details on this clone: What it binds is not known.

This CDR3 contains 15 residues. Germline values: CDR1 SNHLY, CDR2 FYNNEI. V was pared by 4 bases and J by 4 bases, with 13 bases between. Libraries were prepared by immunoSEQ multiplex PCR; TCRdb keeps only in-frame clonotypes and omits some of them. The repertoire holds approximately 2,000,000 clones, with just under 95% as singletons. The specimen sequenced was naive CD8+ T cells from PBMCs. The chain has TRBV2 and TRBJ2-2; TRBD1 might be the D (6 bases). This TCR was recovered from a young man in good health. Some clones in this sample may be carry-over from other donors' samples. CDR3 region: CASSVGRGGTGELFF. CDR3 DNA: TGTGCCAGCAGTGTGGGGAGAGGGGGCACCGGGGAGCTGTTTTTT.